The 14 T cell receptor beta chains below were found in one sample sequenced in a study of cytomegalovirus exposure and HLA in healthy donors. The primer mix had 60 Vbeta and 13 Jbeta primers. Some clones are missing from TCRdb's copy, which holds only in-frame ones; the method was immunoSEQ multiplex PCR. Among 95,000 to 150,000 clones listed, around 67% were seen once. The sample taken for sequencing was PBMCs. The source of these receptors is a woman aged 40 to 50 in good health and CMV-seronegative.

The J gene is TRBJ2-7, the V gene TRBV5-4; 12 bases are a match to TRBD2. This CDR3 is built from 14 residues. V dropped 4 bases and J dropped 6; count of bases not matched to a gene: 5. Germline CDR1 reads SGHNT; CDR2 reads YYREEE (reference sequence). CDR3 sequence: CASSRLAGDSEQYF. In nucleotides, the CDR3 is TGTGCCAGCAGCCGACTAGCGGGAGATTCCGAGCAGTACTTC.

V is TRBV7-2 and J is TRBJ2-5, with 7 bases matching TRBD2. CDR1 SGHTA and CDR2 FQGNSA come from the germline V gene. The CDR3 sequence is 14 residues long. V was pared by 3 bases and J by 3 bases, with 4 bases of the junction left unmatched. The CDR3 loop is CASSFGAGEETQYF. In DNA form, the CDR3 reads TGTGCCAGCAGCTTTGGGGCGGGAGAAGAGACCCAGTACTTC. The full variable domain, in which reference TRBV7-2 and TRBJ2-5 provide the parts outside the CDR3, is GAGVSQSPSNKVTEKGKDVELRCDPISGHTALYWYRQSLGQGLEFLIYFQGNSAPDKSGLPSDRFSAERTGGSVSTLTIQRTQQEDSAVYLCASSFGAGEETQYFGPGTRLLVL.

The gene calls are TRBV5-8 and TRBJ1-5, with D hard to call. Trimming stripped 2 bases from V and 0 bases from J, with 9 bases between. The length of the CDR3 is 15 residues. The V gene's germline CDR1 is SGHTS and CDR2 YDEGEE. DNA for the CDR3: TGTGCCAGCAGCTTCGGGGTGATTAGCAATCAGCCCCAGCATTTT. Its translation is CASSFGVISNQPQHF.

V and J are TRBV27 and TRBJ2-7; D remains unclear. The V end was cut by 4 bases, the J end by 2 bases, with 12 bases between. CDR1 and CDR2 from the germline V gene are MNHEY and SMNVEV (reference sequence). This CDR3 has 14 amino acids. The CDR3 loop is CASSSLLYPYEQYF. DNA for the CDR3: TGTGCCAGCAGTTCCTTACTCTATCCCTACGAGCAGTACTTC.

CDR3 nucleotides: TGTGCTAGTGGCAAAGGACAGGGTGATGGCGGGGAGCTGTTTTTT. Translation gives CASGKGQGDGGELFF. The gene calls are TRBV12-5 and TRBJ2-2; 8 bases line up with TRBD1. The CDR3 sequence is 15 residues long. From germline, CDR1 is LGHNT and CDR2 FRNRAP. With V trimmed by 6 bases and J by 7 bases, 10 bases remained unmatched. Full variable domain (remainder filled in from reference TRBV12-5 and TRBJ2-2): DARVTQTPRHKVTEMGQEVTMRCQPILGHNTVFWYRQTMMQGLELLAYFRNRAPLDDSGMPKDRFSAEMPDATLATLKIQPSEPRDSAVYFCASGKGQGDGGELFFGEGSRLTVL.

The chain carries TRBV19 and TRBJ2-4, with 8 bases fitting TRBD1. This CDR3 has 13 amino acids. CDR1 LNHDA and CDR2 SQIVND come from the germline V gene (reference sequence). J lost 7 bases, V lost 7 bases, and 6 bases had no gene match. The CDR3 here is CASNPGQGNIQYF. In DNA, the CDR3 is TGTGCCAGTAATCCCGGACAGGGTAACATTCAGTACTTC.

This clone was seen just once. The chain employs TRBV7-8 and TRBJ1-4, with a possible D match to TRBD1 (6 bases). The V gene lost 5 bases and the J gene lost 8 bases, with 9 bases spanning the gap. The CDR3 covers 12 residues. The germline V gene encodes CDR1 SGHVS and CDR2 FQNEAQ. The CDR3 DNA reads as TGTGCCAGCAGCACAGGGACAGAAAAACTGTTTTTT. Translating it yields CASSTGTEKLFF.

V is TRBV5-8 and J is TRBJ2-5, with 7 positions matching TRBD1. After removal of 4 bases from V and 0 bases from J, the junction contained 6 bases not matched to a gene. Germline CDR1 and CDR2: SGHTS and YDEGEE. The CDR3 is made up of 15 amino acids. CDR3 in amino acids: CASSPTGSHQETQYF. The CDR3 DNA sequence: TGTGCCAGCAGCCCGACAGGGTCCCACCAAGAGACCCAGTACTTC.

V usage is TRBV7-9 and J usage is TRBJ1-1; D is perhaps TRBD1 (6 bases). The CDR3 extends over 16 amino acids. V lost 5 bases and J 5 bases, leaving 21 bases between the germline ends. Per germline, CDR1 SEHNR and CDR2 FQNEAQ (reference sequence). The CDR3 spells CASSRRSGTLGTEAFF. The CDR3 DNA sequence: TGTGCCAGCAGCAGACGGTCCGGGACACTGGGGACTGAAGCTTTCTTT.

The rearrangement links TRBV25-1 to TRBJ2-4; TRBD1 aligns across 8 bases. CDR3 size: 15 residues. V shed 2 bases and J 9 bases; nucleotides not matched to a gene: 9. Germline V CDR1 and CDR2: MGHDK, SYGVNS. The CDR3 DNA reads TGTGCCAGCAGTGAAGGGACAGGAGGGGTGAGCATTCAGTACTTC. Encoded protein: CASSEGTGGVSIQYF.

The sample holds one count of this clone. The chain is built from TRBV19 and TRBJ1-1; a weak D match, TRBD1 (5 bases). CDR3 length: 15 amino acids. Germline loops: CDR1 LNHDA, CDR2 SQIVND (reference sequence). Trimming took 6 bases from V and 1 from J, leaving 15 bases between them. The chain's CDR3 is CASSREEYSNTEAFF. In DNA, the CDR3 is TGTGCCAGTAGCAGGGAGGAGTATTCGAACACTGAAGCTTTCTTT.

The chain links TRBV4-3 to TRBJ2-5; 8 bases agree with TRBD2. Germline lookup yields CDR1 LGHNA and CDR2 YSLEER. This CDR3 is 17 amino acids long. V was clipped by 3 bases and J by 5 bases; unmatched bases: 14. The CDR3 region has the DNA TGCGCCAGCAGCCAGAAGGTCCCTAGCGGGCCAGGGGAGACCCAGTACTTC. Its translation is CASSQKVPSGPGETQYF.

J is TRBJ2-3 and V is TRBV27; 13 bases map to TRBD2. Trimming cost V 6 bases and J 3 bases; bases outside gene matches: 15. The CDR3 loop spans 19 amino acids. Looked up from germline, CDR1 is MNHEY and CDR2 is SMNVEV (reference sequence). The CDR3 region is CASSSPRGLAGERTDTQYF. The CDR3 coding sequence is TGTGCCAGCAGCTCCCCCCGTGGACTAGCGGGGGAGCGGACAGATACGCAGTATTTT.

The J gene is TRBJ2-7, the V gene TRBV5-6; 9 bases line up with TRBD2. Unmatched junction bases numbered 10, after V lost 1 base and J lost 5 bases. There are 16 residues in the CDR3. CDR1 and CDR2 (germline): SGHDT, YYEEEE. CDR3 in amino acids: CASSLYVLAGKNEQYF. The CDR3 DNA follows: TGTGCCAGCAGCTTGTACGTGCTAGCGGGAAAAAACGAGCAGTACTTC.